This TCR beta chain was sequenced for a study of blood T cell repertoires in COVID-19. Study as a whole: Sources were T cells, B-cell-depleted T cells, or PBMCs; the material itself was cDNA or gDNA.

Per germline, CDR1 MDHEN and CDR2 SYDVKM. The CDR3 has 16 residues. V lost 5 bases and J lost 3, with 14 bases in between. Original methodology: Nucleated cell number was recorded as an estimate derived from reference gene primer amplification. Here immunoSEQ multiplex PCR was the method, and the copy in TCRdb shows in-frame clones only, minus some. The DNA was the basis for D and trimming; V, J and clone size are from that table. Here the sample spans 300,000 to 350,000 clones, roughly 90% being singletons. Residents of 24 US areas, aged roughly 18 to 89 years, made up the participants. Researchers sorted participants into cohorts using their self-reported clinical history.

V and J are TRBV28 and TRBJ2-6; possible D gene TRBD1, 7 bases. The sequenced material came from PBMCs or T cells enriched from blood (not recorded which). This receptor was obtained from a woman aged 18-35 years with acute COVID-19. CDR3 sequence reads: CASSPLQGGGANVLTF. In DNA form, the CDR3 reads TGTGCCAGCAGTCCTCTTCAGGGGGGTGGGGCCAACGTCCTGACTTTC.